The 17 T cell receptor beta chains presented below share a single source sample, sequenced in a study of shared clonotypes between healthy human individuals. Naivety among CD8 cells was defined by CD45RO negativity and positive CCR7 selection, thereby excluding terminally differentiated effector memory CD45RA+ cells. Clones were sequenced by immunoSEQ multiplex PCR, and TCRdb holds only the in-frame ones, with some missing. The sample shows 2 million to 2.5 million clones, about 92% of them seen only once. The sample comprised naive CD8+ T cells from PBMCs. The source is a man younger than 35 in good health. Some clones in this sample may be carry-over from other donors' samples.

The chain recombines TRBV5-8 with TRBJ1-1; D is undetermined. The V end was cut by 10 bases, the J end by 0 bases, with 19 bases between. The CDR3 loop spans 15 amino acids. CDR1 and CDR2 from the germline V gene are SGHTS and YDEGEE. The CDR3, as DNA: TGTGCCGGCCTTGCGGACTTGTTCATGAACACTGAAGCTTTCTTT. It translates to CAGLADLFMNTEAFF.

J is TRBJ2-5 and V is TRBV28; D unclear. V gave up 6 bases and J gave up 5 bases, with 7 bases separating them. The CDR3 loop spans 11 amino acids. Germline V gene data show CDR1 as MDHEN and CDR2 as SYDVKM. The CDR3 is CASSHAETQYF. As DNA, the CDR3 is TGTGCCAGCAGCCATGCGGAGACCCAGTACTTC.

J is TRBJ2-7 and V is TRBV9, with D unclear. This CDR3 is 12 amino acids long. The V end lost 4 bases, the J end lost 5 bases, and 10 bases lay between the germline ends. Germline values: CDR1 SGDLS, CDR2 YYNGEE. The CDR3 DNA reads TGTGCCAGCAGCCTTAACCAACACGAGCAGTACTTC. As protein: CASSLNQHEQYF.

The chain has TRBV10-3 and TRBJ2-3; 7 bases line up with TRBD2. This CDR3 region has 17 residues. Germline V gives CDR1 ENHRY, CDR2 SYGVKD. Trimming removed 3 bases from V and 5 bases from J; junction bases left unmatched: 14. The CDR3 spells CAISDRPGGSQGDTQYF. CDR3 coding DNA: TGTGCCATCAGTGATAGACCCGGCGGGAGTCAAGGAGATACGCAGTATTTT.

The chain employs TRBV19 and TRBJ1-5, with D uncertain. The length of the CDR3 is 15 residues. Trimming left V 5 bases short and J 5 bases short, with 16 bases between. Germline assignment: CDR1 LNHDA and CDR2 SQIVND (reference sequence). For the CDR3, the DNA is TGTGCCAGTAGTCCGACACCGGGAGGGTATCAGCCCCAGCATTTT. It codes for CASSPTPGGYQPQHF.

V and J are TRBV6-1 and TRBJ2-1; TRBD2 matches at 7 bases. The CDR3 is 15 amino acids. Per germline, CDR1 MNHNS and CDR2 SASEGT. The V gene end was trimmed by 6 bases and the J gene end by 7 bases; junction bases not matched to a gene: 12. CDR3 loop: CASSSGTRTGNEQFF. The CDR3 DNA follows: TGTGCCAGCAGCAGCGGGACCCGAACCGGGAATGAGCAGTTCTTC.

The chain joins TRBV9 to TRBJ1-3; unclear D gene. V was cut by 3 bases and J by 2 bases, with 9 bases left in between. Germline values: CDR1 SGDLS, CDR2 YYNGEE. The CDR3 consists of 14 residues. The CDR3 nucleotides are TGTGCCAGCAGCGGTGGGGAGACTGGAAACACCATATATTTT. Protein sequence: CASSGGETGNTIYF. The full variable domain, in which reference TRBV9 and TRBJ1-3 provide the parts outside the CDR3, is DSGVTQTPKHLITATGQRVTLRCSPRSGDLSVYWYQQSLDQGLQFLIQYYNGEERAKGNILERFSAQQFPDLHSELNLSSLELGDSALYFCASSGGETGNTIYFGEGSWLTVV.

The rearrangement uses TRBV11-3 and TRBJ2-2; unclear D gene. The CDR3 has 15 residues. Germline V gene data show CDR1 as SGHNT and CDR2 as YENEEA. Deletions cut 5 bases from V and 1 base from J, with 11 bases between. The DNA of the CDR3 is TGTGCCAGCAGCCCGGAGACGGGGAACACCGGGGAGCTGTTTTTT. Translated, it gives CASSPETGNTGELFF.

This sequence joins TRBV14 and TRBJ2-7; possibly TRBD2 for D (6 bases). Germline CDR1 is SGHDN and CDR2 is FVKESK. Trimming pared 1 base from V and 2 bases from J, leaving 9 bases between. There are 14 residues in the CDR3. The CDR3, as DNA: TGTGCCAGCAGCCAAGGGGGAGGACCCTACGAGCAGTACTTC. This encodes CASSQGGGPYEQYF.

The chain uses TRBV9 and TRBJ2-2; perhaps TRBD2 as D (6 bases). The V end lost 4 bases, the J end lost 3 bases, and 19 bases lay between the germline ends. The CDR3 sequence is 17 residues long. The germline gives CDR1 SGDLS, CDR2 YYNGEE. In DNA, the CDR3 is TGTGCCAGCAGCACCCCCCGGGACTTGGGCGACACCGGGGAGCTGTTTTTT. It yields the protein CASSTPRDLGDTGELFF.

The chain uses TRBV5-4 and TRBJ2-1, with 14 bases that match TRBD2. The J segment lost 5 bases and the V segment lost 3 bases, leaving 1 base of the junction unmatched. The CDR3 is 15 residues long. The germline CDR1 and CDR2 sequences are SGHNT and YYREEE (reference sequence). The DNA for the CDR3 is TGTGCCAGCAGCTCGGGACTAGCGGGGGACAATGAGCAGTTCTTC. Its protein product is CASSSGLAGDNEQFF.

The rearrangement joins TRBV7-9 to TRBJ1-3; 11 bases align to TRBD1. Germline values: CDR1 SEHNR, CDR2 FQNEAQ (reference sequence). V lost 1 base, J lost 7 bases, and 9 bases stayed unmatched. The CDR3 is 17 amino acids. The CDR3 protein is CASSLVGQGADRNTIYF. Here the CDR3 DNA reads TGTGCCAGCAGCTTAGTCGGACAGGGGGCGGATCGGAACACCATATATTTT. Complete variable domain (other parts from reference TRBV7-9 and TRBJ1-3): DTGVSQNPRHKITKRGQNVTFRCDPISEHNRLYWYRQTLGQGPEFLTYFQNEAQLEKSRLLSDRFSAERPKGSFSTLEIQRTEQGDSAMYLCASSLVGQGADRNTIYFGEGSWLTVV.

The chain has TRBV5-1 and TRBJ1-1, with TRBD1 as a possible D gene (5 bases). The CDR3 has 13 residues. Germline CDR1 and CDR2: SGHRS and YFSETQ. With 4 bases removed from V and 8 bases from J, the gap between germline ends came to 15 bases. DNA for the CDR3: TGCGCCAGCAGCCAAGACTCGACAGAAGAAGCTTTCTTT. Translation gives CASSQDSTEEAFF.

This sequence joins TRBV28 and TRBJ2-7; 11 bases fit TRBD1. The CDR3 runs to 17 residues. The V and J ends lost 6 bases and 4 bases, in that order; junction bases with no gene match: 14. Germline values: CDR1 MDHEN, CDR2 SYDVKM. DNA for the CDR3: TGTGCCAGCAGAGATCAGGGGGGACAGGGGGTTCGGTACGAGCAGTACTTC. It is translated as CASRDQGGQGVRYEQYF. Complete variable domain (other parts from reference TRBV28 and TRBJ2-7): DVKVTQSSRYLVKRTGEKVFLECVQDMDHENMFWYRQDPGLGLRLIYFSYDVKMKEKGDIPEGYSVSREKKERFSLILESASTNQTSMYLCASRDQGGQGVRYEQYFGPGTRLTVT.

The count of this clone is one. Other DNA sequences in this specimen translate into the identical CDR3. The J gene is TRBJ1-1, the V gene TRBV9; a weak D match, TRBD1 (6 bases). V was trimmed by 0 bases and J by 1 base, leaving 10 bases between them. CDR3 size: 15 residues. Germline loops: CDR1 SGDLS, CDR2 YYNGEE. The CDR3 is CASSVVGGGNTEAFF. As DNA, the CDR3 is TGTGCCAGCAGCGTAGTGGGAGGGGGGAACACTGAAGCTTTCTTT.

The chain links TRBV6-5 to TRBJ2-1; the D gene is possibly TRBD1 (5 bases). V lost 6 bases to trimming and J lost 8 bases, with 11 bases between them. The CDR3 extends over 12 amino acids. Germline V gives CDR1 MNHEY, CDR2 SVGAGI. CDR3 amino acids: CASRQGNDEQFF. CDR3 coding DNA: TGTGCCAGCAGGCAGGGTAACGATGAGCAGTTCTTC.

The rearrangement joins TRBV7-9 to TRBJ2-1; D call uncertain. Germline CDR1 and CDR2: SEHNR and FQNEAQ (reference sequence). The CDR3 has 12 residues. Trimming cost V 8 bases and J 7 bases, with 12 bases left between them. CDR3 in DNA: TGTGCCAGCGACCCCGTGGTTAATGAGCAGTTCTTC. This encodes CASDPVVNEQFF.